A single sample is the source of the 3 T cell receptor beta chains below, sequenced in a study of blood T cell repertoires in COVID-19. Clones were sequenced by immunoSEQ multiplex PCR, and TCRdb holds only the in-frame ones, with some missing. The sample lists 65,000 to 70,000 clones; more than 75% were seen once. Material for sequencing was peripheral blood. The source is a woman aged 55-69 years with acute or convalescent COVID-19.

The CDR3 coding sequence is TGTGCCAGCAGCCCTACAGGGGGCGGGGGCGCAGATACGCAGTATTTT. Translating gives CASSPTGGGGADTQYF. The chain joins TRBV5-4 to TRBJ2-3; 9 bases match TRBD1. There are 16 residues in the CDR3. Germline V lookup: CDR1 SGHNT, CDR2 YYREEE (reference sequence). With V trimmed by 4 bases and J by 4 bases, 10 bases remained unmatched.

V and J are TRBV6-2 or TRBV6-3 and TRBJ2-7, with 8 bases matching TRBD1. Germline lookup yields CDR1 MNHEY and CDR2 SVGEGT. CDR3 size: 13 residues. The ends lost 5 bases at V and 4 bases at J; junction bases unmatched: 4. The CDR3 loop is CASSRTGRYEQYF. CDR3 sequence (DNA): TGTGCCAGCAGTAGGACAGGGAGATACGAGCAGTACTTC.

The chain recombines TRBV6-5 with TRBJ1-2, with a weak D call TRBD1 (6 bases). CDR3 length: 15 residues. Germline CDR1 and CDR2: MNHEY and SVGAGI. V dropped 5 bases and J dropped 3 bases, with 16 bases sitting between them. The CDR3 is CASSSSGTTDYGYTF. In DNA, the CDR3 is TGTGCCAGCAGTAGCTCCGGGACAACTGACTATGGCTACACCTTC.